A single sample gave rise to the 17 T cell receptor beta chains below, sequenced in a study of T cells in Graves' hyperthyroidism and ophthalmopathy. RNA transcripts were the template for amplifying TCR beta CDR3 regions. The HTBI primer set served for first-round RT-PCR of the TCR CDR3. TCRdb analysed the multiplex PCR reads with MiXCR anew, one entry per CDR3 protein. The data show some 530,000 distinct CDR3 sequences, with roughly 23% seen just once and less than 65% held by the top ten. Sequenced sample: blood. All receptors come from a woman in her 70s with Graves' ophthalmopathy.

The chain is built from TRBV30 and TRBJ2-3; D is possibly TRBD1 (6 bases). Deletions cut 0 bases from V and 0 bases from J, with 13 bases between. From germline, CDR1 is GTSNPN and CDR2 SVGIG (reference sequence). The CDR3 consists of 16 residues. DNA for the CDR3: TGTGCCTGGAGTGTAAGGGGGTTGTCTAGCACAGATACGCAGTATTTT. This translates into CAWSVRGLSSTDTQYF.

Concerning this clonotype itself: A clone one base away is much larger, so this may be a read error. The chain uses TRBV12-3 or TRBV12-4 and TRBJ1-1; no firm D call. Trimming took 5 bases from V and 1 from J, leaving 8 bases between them. The CDR3 consists of 13 residues. As DNA, the CDR3 is TGTGCCAGCAGTATCTTAACGAACACTGAAGCTTTCTTT. Translating it yields CASSILTNTEAFF.

This clonotype was seen once. This may be a read error, as it is one base from a much larger clone. V gene TRBV20-1 combines with J gene TRBJ2-7; TRBD1 is a possible D gene (6 bases). CDR1 is DFQATT and CDR2 is SNEGSKA in the germline V gene (reference sequence). The CDR3 loop spans 13 amino acids. The chain's CDR3 is CSARDRTDYEQCF. CDR3 DNA: TGCAGTGCTAGAGACAGGACAGACTACGAGCAGTGCTTC.

The gene calls are TRBV20-1 and TRBJ1-1; TRBD1 is a possible D gene (5 bases). Trimming removed 3 bases from V and 3 bases from J, with 14 bases in between. The germline V gene encodes CDR1 DFQATT and CDR2 SNEGSKA (reference sequence). The CDR3 sequence is 14 residues long. The DNA for the CDR3 is TGCAGTGCTAGTAGGCAGGGAGGGTACACTGAAGCTTTCTTT. The encoded protein is CSASRQGGYTEAFF.

The genes are TRBV10-3 and TRBJ1-6; D is unclear. CDR3 length equals 14 residues. Germline values: CDR1 ENHRY, CDR2 SYGVKD. V was pared by 6 bases and J by 9 bases, with 15 bases between. This CDR3 reads CAIRTDTNSSPLHF. The CDR3 nucleotides read TGTGCCATCAGAACCGACACCAATTCTTCACCCCTCCACTTT.

This sequence joins TRBV12-3 or TRBV12-4 and TRBJ1-5, with D possibly TRBD1 on 5 matching bases. The CDR3 runs 13 residues. V was clipped by 6 bases and J by 4 bases, with 10 bases between them. As DNA, the CDR3 is TGTGCCAGCAGGCCCGCAGGGAATCAGCCCCAGCATTTT. Protein: CASRPAGNQPQHF.

This clonotype appeared many times. The chain links TRBV11-3 to TRBJ1-1, with D uncertain. In germline, CDR1 is SGHNT, CDR2 YENEEA. V lost 8 bases and J lost 8, with 12 bases in between. This CDR3 comprises 11 residues. The CDR3 DNA is TGTGCCAGCGGCGGGGTTTTAGAAGCTTTCTTT. Its protein product is CASGGVLEAFF.

J is TRBJ2-7 and V is TRBV5-1; TRBD2 matches at 7 bases. Germline CDR1 and CDR2: SGHRS and YFSETQ. The length of the CDR3 is 15 residues. V dropped 0 bases and J dropped 4; count of bases not matched to a gene: 7. The CDR3 here is CASSLASGIPYEQYF. Written as DNA, the CDR3 is TGCGCCAGCAGCTTGGCAAGCGGGATACCTTACGAGCAGTACTTC.

This clonotype was seen at least ten times. The rearrangement links TRBV28 to TRBJ2-3, with D possibly being TRBD2 (7 bases). Germline V gene data show CDR1 as MDHEN and CDR2 as SYDVKM. The CDR3 runs 16 residues. V was shortened by 4 bases and J by 2 bases, with 16 bases between the two germline ends. For the CDR3, the DNA is TGTGCCAGCAGTTCTAGCGGTCAGGGGTTCACAGATACGCAGTATTTT. The encoded protein is CASSSSGQGFTDTQYF. Combining the CDR3 with reference TRBV28 and TRBJ2-3 gives the whole variable domain DVKVTQSSRYLVKRTGEKVFLECVQDMDHENMFWYRQDPGLGLRLIYFSYDVKMKEKGDIPEGYSVSREKKERFSLILESASTNQTSMYLCASSSSGQGFTDTQYFGPGTRLTVL.

This chain links TRBV5-1 with TRBJ2-5; TRBD1 aligns across 10 bases. This CDR3 contains 14 residues. Looked up from germline, CDR1 is SGHRS and CDR2 is YFSETQ. V dropped 4 bases and J dropped 5; count of bases not matched to a gene: 5. Written as DNA, the CDR3 is TGCGCCAGCAGCAGTGGGACAGGGGTCGAGACCCAGTACTTC. It codes for CASSSGTGVETQYF.

Concerning this clonotype itself: Given a much more abundant clone one base away, this may be a read error. The chain uses TRBV12-3 or TRBV12-4 and TRBJ2-7; the D gene is possibly TRBD1 (6 bases). This CDR3 is built from 14 residues. V was trimmed by 6 bases and J by 2 bases, leaving 14 bases between them. CDR3 region: CASRRQANTYEQYF. CDR3 nucleotides: TGTGCCAGCAGGAGACAGGCGAACACCTACGAGCAGTACTTC.

The gene calls are TRBV5-1 and TRBJ2-1; D is possibly TRBD2 (6 bases). Germline-derived CDR1 and CDR2 are SGHRS and YFSETQ. CDR3 length: 15 residues. V was trimmed by 4 bases and J by 7 bases, leaving 18 bases between them. The CDR3 coding sequence is TGCGCCAGCAGCCTGGAAGGGACTTCGATTAATGAGCAGTTCTTC. Translated, it gives CASSLEGTSINEQFF.

In this sample, this clonotype turned up many times. The J gene is TRBJ1-4, the V gene TRBV12-3 or TRBV12-4; possible D gene TRBD1, 5 bases. Trimming left V 7 bases short and J 8 bases short, with 11 bases between. There are 12 residues in the CDR3. The CDR3: CASNGGPEKLFF. In DNA form, the CDR3 reads TGTGCCAGCAACGGGGGACCAGAAAAACTGTTTTTT.

This clonotype was counted between two and nine times. At one end the junction does not follow the germline gene, possibly because of a read error. V gene TRBV12-3 or TRBV12-4 combines with J gene TRBJ1-1; D remains ambiguous. This CDR3 has 12 amino acids. The CDR3 protein is CASSLGFTEALF. DNA for the CDR3: TGTGCCAGCAGTTTGGGGTTCACTGAAGCTCTCTTT.

This clonotype was seen at least ten times. The chain links TRBV28 to TRBJ1-1, with unresolved D. Germline lookup yields CDR1 MDHEN and CDR2 SYDVKM. Trimming pared 3 bases from V and 1 base from J, leaving 9 bases between. The CDR3 totals 14 residues. CDR3 in amino acids: CASSFPGTNTEAFF. In DNA, the CDR3 is TGTGCCAGCAGTTTCCCAGGAACGAACACTGAAGCTTTCTTT. Based on the CDR3 plus reference TRBV28 and TRBJ1-1, the full variable domain is DVKVTQSSRYLVKRTGEKVFLECVQDMDHENMFWYRQDPGLGLRLIYFSYDVKMKEKGDIPEGYSVSREKKERFSLILESASTNQTSMYLCASSFPGTNTEAFFGQGTRLTVV.

This clonotype appeared many times. The J gene is TRBJ1-2, the V gene TRBV7-2; D is possibly TRBD1 (5 bases). This CDR3 region has 14 residues. V lost 1 base to trimming and J lost 4 bases, with 10 bases between them. Germline lookup yields CDR1 SGHTA and CDR2 FQGNSA. The CDR3 sequence: CASSLEQGPYGYTF. CDR3 sequence (DNA): TGTGCCAGCAGCTTAGAGCAGGGCCCCTATGGCTACACCTTC.

Many counts were recorded for this clonotype. The gene calls are TRBV29-1 and TRBJ1-1; D perhaps matches TRBD1 (6 bases). The CDR3 sequence is 12 residues long. In germline, CDR1 is SQVTM, CDR2 ANQGSEA. Trimming left V 3 bases short and J 6 bases short, with 11 bases between. CDR3 residues: CSVDAGVSEAFF. Written as DNA, the CDR3 is TGCAGCGTTGATGCAGGGGTCTCTGAAGCTTTCTTT.